This TCR beta chain was identified during a study of PD-L1 blockade in urothelial cancer. Sequenced by immunoSEQ multiplex PCR; TCRdb stores in-frame clones only, minus some. The sample has around 100,000 clones; more than 85% are singletons. Time point given: peripheral blood 6 weeks after treatment start. Unmatched junction bases numbered 3, after V lost 0 bases and J lost 4 bases. Germline CDR1 is LNHNV and CDR2 is YYDKDF (reference sequence). CDR3 length equals 16 residues. Specimen: PBMCs, collected around atezolizumab (anti-PD-L1) treatment. The receptor was isolated from a man in his sixties with urothelial cancer. This chain links TRBV15 with TRBJ2-1, with 10 bases lining up with TRBD2. CDR3 protein: CATSRESGRVYNEQFF. In nucleotides, the CDR3 is TGTGCCACCAGCAGAGAAAGCGGGAGGGTATACAATGAGCAGTTCTTC.